This is a list of T cell receptor beta chains from one sample in a study of CD8 T cells in Susac syndrome. TCRdb independently ran MiXCR on the immunoSEQ multiplex PCR reads; one entry per CDR3 protein. The profile shows about 120,000 distinct CDR3 sequences, 80% to 95% of them singletons. Source material: CD8+ T cells from PBMCs. Receptors were obtained from a human donor in good health. Each CDR3 is given with its conserved first and last residue. D genes are given only for firm matches. Not all rows give a size; the values are once, few, many and, for expanded clones, a class.

d_gene: .; abundance: .; v_gene: TRBV12-3/TRBV12-4; j_gene: TRBJ1-2; len: 14; CDR3aa: CASSDREGRQGYTF; CDR3nt: TGTGCCAGCAGTGACCGGGAGGGGCGTCAAGGCTACACCTTC
d_gene: TRBD2; abundance: .; v_gene: TRBV6-5; j_gene: TRBJ2-1; len: 17; CDR3aa: CASSYNPGLAGALEQFF; CDR3nt: TGTGCCAGCAGTTACAACCCGGGACTAGCGGGAGCTCTTGAGCAGTTCTTC
d_gene: .; abundance: .; v_gene: TRBV7-3; j_gene: TRBJ1-6; len: 15; CDR3aa: CASSLNGFYNSPLHF; CDR3nt: TGTGCCAGCAGCTTAAATGGCTTTTATAATTCACCCCTCCACTTT
d_gene: .; abundance: few; v_gene: TRBV6-2/TRBV6-3; j_gene: TRBJ2-7; len: 11; CDR3aa: CASGGVYEQYF; CDR3nt: TGTGCCAGCGGGGGTGTCTACGAGCAGTACTTC
d_gene: .; abundance: .; v_gene: TRBV29-1; j_gene: TRBJ2-6; len: 16; CDR3aa: CSVAGYGRSGANVLTF; CDR3nt: TGCAGCGTGGCGGGCTACGGGCGCTCTGGGGCCAACGTCCTGACTTTC
d_gene: .; abundance: .; v_gene: TRBV6-5; j_gene: TRBJ2-7; len: 13; CDR3aa: CASTPLGGYEQYF; CDR3nt: TGTGCCAGCACCCCGTTGGGCGGCTACGAGCAGTACTTC
d_gene: .; abundance: .; v_gene: TRBV3-1; j_gene: TRBJ2-1; len: 17; CDR3aa: CASSQTTGGQLYNEQFF; CDR3nt: TGTGCCAGCAGCCAGACAACCGGTGGACAGCTTTACAATGAGCAGTTCTTC
d_gene: TRBD2; abundance: few; v_gene: TRBV4-1; j_gene: TRBJ2-7; len: 15; CDR3aa: CASSQGLAETYEQYF; CDR3nt: TGCGCCAGCAGCCAAGGACTAGCGGAGACCTACGAGCAGTACTTC
d_gene: .; abundance: .; v_gene: TRBV6-2/TRBV6-3; j_gene: TRBJ1-2; len: 16; CDR3aa: CASSYSITPGGGGYTF; CDR3nt: TGTGCCAGCAGTTACTCGATTACCCCCGGTGGCGGGGGCTACACCTTC
d_gene: .; abundance: .; v_gene: TRBV7-9; j_gene: TRBJ1-2; len: 16; CDR3aa: CASSPPPGRAYYGYTF; CDR3nt: TGTGCCAGCAGCCCCCCCCCGGGACGGGCTTACTATGGCTACACCTTC
d_gene: .; abundance: .; v_gene: TRBV27; j_gene: TRBJ1-1; len: 13; CDR3aa: CASTRQFGGEAFF; CDR3nt: TGTGCCAGCACAAGACAATTCGGAGGGGAAGCTTTCTTT